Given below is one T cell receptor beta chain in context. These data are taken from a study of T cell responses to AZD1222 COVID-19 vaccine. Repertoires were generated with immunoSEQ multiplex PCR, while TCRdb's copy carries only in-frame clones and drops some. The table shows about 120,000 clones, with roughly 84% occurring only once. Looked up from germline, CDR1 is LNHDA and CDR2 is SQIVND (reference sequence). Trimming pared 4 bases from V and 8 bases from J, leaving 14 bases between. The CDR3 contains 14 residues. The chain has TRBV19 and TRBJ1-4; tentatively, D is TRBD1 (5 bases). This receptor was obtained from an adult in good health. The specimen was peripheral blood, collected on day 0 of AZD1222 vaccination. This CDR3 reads CASSNAGWGEKLFF. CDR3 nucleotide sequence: TGTGCCAGTAGTAATGCCGGATGGGGGGAAAAACTGTTTTTT.